This T cell receptor beta chain comes out of a study of blood T cell repertoires in COVID-19. Study summary: T cells, B-cell-depleted T cells, or PBMCs supplied cDNA or gDNA.

The germline V gene has CDR1 SGHRS and CDR2 YFSETQ. The V segment lost 4 bases and the J segment 5 bases; nucleotides outside the gene matches: 10. This CDR3 comprises 15 residues. Only in-frame clones appear in the TCRdb table, and some are missing; sequencing was by immunoSEQ multiplex PCR. The sample has approximately 77,000 clones, roughly 80% seen once; the top ten hold about a sixth. The sequence derives from a woman aged 60-75 years with acute or convalescent COVID-19. The sample was peripheral blood. V and J are TRBV5-1 and TRBJ1-1; TRBD1 matches 8 bases. The CDR3: CASSPGQGDVTEAFF. CDR3 nucleotides: TGCGCCAGCAGCCCCGGACAGGGAGATGTGACTGAAGCTTTCTTT.